The next 6 T cell receptor beta chains were all read from a single sample in a study of T cell responses to AZD1222 COVID-19 vaccine. Sequenced by immunoSEQ multiplex PCR; TCRdb stores in-frame clones only, minus some. The profile shows about 120,000 clones, around nine tenths of them singletons. Sequenced here: peripheral blood, sampled on day 0 of AZD1222 vaccination. The receptor set was obtained from an adult in good health.

This chain links TRBV25-1 with TRBJ2-7; 7 bases agree with TRBD1. The CDR3 length is 14 residues. V lost 4 bases, J lost 0 bases, and 3 bases stayed unmatched. The germline V gene encodes CDR1 MGHDK and CDR2 SYGVNS. This chain's CDR3 is CASSGDRDSYEQYF. The CDR3 DNA reads TGTGCCAGCAGTGGGGACAGAGACTCCTACGAGCAGTACTTC.

The chain employs TRBV2 and TRBJ2-1; D unclear. The CDR3 totals 15 residues. Germline V lookup: CDR1 SNHLY, CDR2 FYNNEI. Trimming pared 1 base from V and 6 bases from J, leaving 13 bases between. The CDR3 reads CASSEGGPTGNEQFF. CDR3 DNA sequence: TGTGCCAGCAGTGAAGGAGGACCTACGGGCAATGAGCAGTTCTTC.

J is TRBJ1-4 and V is TRBV5-1; maybe TRBD1 (5 bases). This CDR3 has 14 amino acids. The ends were cut back, 7 bases at V and 4 bases at J, with 14 bases in the middle. Germline CDR1 and CDR2: SGHRS and YFSETQ. The chain's CDR3 is CASPSGQINEKLFF. DNA for the CDR3: TGCGCCAGCCCCTCGGGGCAGATTAATGAAAAACTGTTTTTT.

The rearrangement uses TRBV27 and TRBJ2-7; 9 bases map to TRBD2. Losses at the gene ends were 2 bases for V and 8 bases for J; bases not matched to a gene: 7. The CDR3 is made up of 14 amino acids. In germline, CDR1 is MNHEY, CDR2 SMNVEV (reference sequence). The CDR3, as DNA: TGTGCCAGCAGTTTAGCGGGAGGGTTTTGGAAGCAGTACTTC. Residues: CASSLAGGFWKQYF.

The chain employs TRBV7-9 and TRBJ1-4, with D unclear. The V end was cut by 1 base, the J end by 7 bases, with 4 bases between. There are 12 residues in the CDR3. The germline CDR1 and CDR2 sequences are SEHNR and FQNEAQ (reference sequence). The DNA of the CDR3 is TGTGCCAGCAGCTTAGGGGCTGAAAAACTGTTTTTT. This sequence encodes CASSLGAEKLFF.

The V call is TRBV10-3, the J call TRBJ1-2, with 9 bases that match TRBD1. The CDR3 runs to 14 residues. Germline CDR1 is ENHRY and CDR2 is SYGVKD. The trim removed 7 bases at V and 6 bases at J, leaving 9 bases unmatched. The CDR3 loop is CAINLQGAGNGYTF. The DNA of the CDR3 is TGTGCCATCAATCTACAGGGGGCTGGTAATGGCTACACCTTC.